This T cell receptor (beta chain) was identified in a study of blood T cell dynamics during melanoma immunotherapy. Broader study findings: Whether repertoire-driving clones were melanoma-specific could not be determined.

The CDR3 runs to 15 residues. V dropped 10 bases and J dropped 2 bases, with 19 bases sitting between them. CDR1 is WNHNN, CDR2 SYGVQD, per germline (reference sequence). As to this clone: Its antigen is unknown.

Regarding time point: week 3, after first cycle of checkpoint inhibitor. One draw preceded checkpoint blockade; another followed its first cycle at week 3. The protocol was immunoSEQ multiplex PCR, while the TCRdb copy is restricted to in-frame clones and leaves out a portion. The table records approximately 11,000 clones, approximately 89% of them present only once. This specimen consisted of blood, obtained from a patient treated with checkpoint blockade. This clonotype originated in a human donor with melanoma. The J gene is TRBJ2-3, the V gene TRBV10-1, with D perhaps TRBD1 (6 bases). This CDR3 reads CATSTGTSNTDTQYF. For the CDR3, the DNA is TGCGCCACCTCGACAGGCACATCCAACACAGATACGCAGTATTTT.